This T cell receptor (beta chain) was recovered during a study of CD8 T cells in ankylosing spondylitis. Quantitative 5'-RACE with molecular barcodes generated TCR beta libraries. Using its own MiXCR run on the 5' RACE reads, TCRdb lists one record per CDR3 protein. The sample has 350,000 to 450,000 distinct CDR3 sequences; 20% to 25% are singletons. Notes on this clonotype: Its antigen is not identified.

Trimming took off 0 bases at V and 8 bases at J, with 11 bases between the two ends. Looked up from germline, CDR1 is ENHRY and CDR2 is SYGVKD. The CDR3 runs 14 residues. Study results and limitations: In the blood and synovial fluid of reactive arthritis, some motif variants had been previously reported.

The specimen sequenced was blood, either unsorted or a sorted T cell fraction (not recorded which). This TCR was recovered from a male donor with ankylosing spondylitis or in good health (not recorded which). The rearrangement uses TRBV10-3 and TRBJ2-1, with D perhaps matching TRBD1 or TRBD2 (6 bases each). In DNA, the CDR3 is TGTGCCATCAGTGAGTCGATAGGGGGGTATGAGCAGTTCTTC. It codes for CAISESIGGYEQFF.